The sample holds many counts of the clone carrying this T cell receptor (beta chain). Its antigen remains unknown. Axillary draining lymph nodes of breast cancer patients supplied the node samples. The germline CDR1 and CDR2 sequences are SNHLY and FYNNEI. The CDR3 spans 14 residues. Trimming took 3 bases from V and 6 from J; bases not matched to a gene: 7. A single record per CDR3 protein comes from TCRdb applying MiXCR to the multiplex PCR reads. The table includes nearly 200,000 distinct CDR3 sequences, 31% detected once. This specimen comes from a study of breast tumors, draining lymph nodes, adjacent tissues. Whole-study results and caveats: Tumors had less TCR diversity than lymph nodes, more than nontumor tissue. Luminal-like breast cancer showed significantly higher tumor–nontumor repertoire similarity than basal-like.

The sequencing input was axillary lymph node tissue. The rearrangement links TRBV2 to TRBJ2-7, with TRBD1 identical over 8 bases. The source is a female donor with breast cancer. Some clones in this sample may be carry-over from other donors' samples. CDR3 DNA sequence: TGTGCCAGCAGTGAGGGGACAGGTATCAGCGAGCAGTACTTC. Translating gives CASSEGTGISEQYF. Using reference TRBV2 and TRBJ2-7 for the parts outside the CDR3, the full variable domain is EPEVTQTPSHQVTQMGQEVILRCVPISNHLYFYWYRQILGQKVEFLVSFYNNEISEKSEIFDDQFSVERPDGSNFTLKIRSTKLEDSAMYFCASSEGTGISEQYFGPGTRLTVT.